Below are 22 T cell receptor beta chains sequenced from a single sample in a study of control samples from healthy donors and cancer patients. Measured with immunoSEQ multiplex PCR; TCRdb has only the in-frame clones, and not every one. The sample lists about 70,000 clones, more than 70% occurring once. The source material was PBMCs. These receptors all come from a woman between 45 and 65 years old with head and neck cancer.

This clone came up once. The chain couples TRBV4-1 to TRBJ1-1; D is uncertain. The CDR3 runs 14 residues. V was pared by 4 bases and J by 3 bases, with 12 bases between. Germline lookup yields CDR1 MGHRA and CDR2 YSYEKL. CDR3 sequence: CASSLRGTDTEAFF. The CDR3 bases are TGCGCCAGCAGCCTCAGAGGTACCGACACTGAAGCTTTCTTT.

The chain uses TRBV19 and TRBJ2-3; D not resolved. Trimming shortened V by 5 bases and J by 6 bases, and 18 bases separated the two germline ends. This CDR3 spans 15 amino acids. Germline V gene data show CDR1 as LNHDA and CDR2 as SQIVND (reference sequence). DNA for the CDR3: TGTGCCAGTAGTCCCGCCCGGTATAGATTGGATACGCAGTATTTT. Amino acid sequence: CASSPARYRLDTQYF.

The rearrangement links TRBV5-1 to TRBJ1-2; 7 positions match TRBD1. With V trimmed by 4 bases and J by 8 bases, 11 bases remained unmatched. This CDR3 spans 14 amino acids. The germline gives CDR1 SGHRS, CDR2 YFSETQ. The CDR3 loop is CASSAGQPSVGYTF. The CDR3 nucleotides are TGCGCCAGCAGCGCGGGACAGCCCTCCGTGGGCTACACCTTC.

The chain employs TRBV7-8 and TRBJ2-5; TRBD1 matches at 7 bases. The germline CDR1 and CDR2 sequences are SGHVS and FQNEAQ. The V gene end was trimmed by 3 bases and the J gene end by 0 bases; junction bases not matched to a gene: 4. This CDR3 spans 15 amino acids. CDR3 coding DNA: TGTGCCAGCAGCTTCCCGACAGGGTACCAAGAGACCCAGTACTTC. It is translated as CASSFPTGYQETQYF. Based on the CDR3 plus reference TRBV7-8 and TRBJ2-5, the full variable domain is GAGVSQSPRYKVAKRGQDVALRCDPISGHVSLFWYQQALGQGPEFLTYFQNEAQLDKSGLPSDRFFAERPEGSVSTLKIQRTQQEDSAVYLCASSFPTGYQETQYFGPGTRLLVL.

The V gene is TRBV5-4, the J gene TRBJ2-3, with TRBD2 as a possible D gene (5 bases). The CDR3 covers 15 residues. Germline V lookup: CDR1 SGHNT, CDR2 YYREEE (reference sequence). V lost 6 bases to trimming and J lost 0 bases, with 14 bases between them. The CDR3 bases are TGTGCCAGCACCTTCTACGGGGAGAGCACAGATACGCAGTATTTT. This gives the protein CASTFYGESTDTQYF.

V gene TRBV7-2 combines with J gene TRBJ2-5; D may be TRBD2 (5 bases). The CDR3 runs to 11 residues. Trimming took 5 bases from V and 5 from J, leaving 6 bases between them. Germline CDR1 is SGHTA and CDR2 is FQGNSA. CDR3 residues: CASSERETQYF. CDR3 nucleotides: TGTGCCAGCAGCGAGCGGGAGACCCAGTACTTC.

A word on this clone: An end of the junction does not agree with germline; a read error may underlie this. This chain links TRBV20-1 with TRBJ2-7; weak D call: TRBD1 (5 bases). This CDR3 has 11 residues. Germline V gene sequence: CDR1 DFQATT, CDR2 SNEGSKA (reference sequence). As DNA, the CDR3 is TGCAGTGCTAGTGGTGACAGCCGTTTTACCTTC. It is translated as CSASGDSRFTF.

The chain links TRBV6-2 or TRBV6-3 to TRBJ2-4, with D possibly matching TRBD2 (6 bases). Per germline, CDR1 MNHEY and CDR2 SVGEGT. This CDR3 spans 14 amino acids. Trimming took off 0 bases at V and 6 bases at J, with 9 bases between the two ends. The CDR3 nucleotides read TGTGCCAGCAGTTACTCGGGGGGTACAAACATTCAGTACTTC. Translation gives CASSYSGGTNIQYF.

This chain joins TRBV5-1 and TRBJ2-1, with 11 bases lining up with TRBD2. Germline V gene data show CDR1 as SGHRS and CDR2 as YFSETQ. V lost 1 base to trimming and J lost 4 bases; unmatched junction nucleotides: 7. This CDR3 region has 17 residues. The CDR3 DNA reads TGCGCCAGCAGCTTGAAGACTAGCGGGATTCCATACAATGAGCAGTTCTTC. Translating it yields CASSLKTSGIPYNEQFF.

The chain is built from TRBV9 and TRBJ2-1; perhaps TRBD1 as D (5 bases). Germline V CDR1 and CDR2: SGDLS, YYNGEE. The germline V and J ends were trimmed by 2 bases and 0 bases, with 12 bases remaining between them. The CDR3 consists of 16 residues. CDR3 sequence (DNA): TGTGCCAGCAGCGTTCAGGGTAGGGGCTCCTACAATGAGCAGTTCTTC. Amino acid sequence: CASSVQGRGSYNEQFF.

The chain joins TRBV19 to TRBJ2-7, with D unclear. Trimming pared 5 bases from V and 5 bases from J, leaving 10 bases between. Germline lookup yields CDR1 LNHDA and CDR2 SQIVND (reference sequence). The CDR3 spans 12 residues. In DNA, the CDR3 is TGTGCCAGTAGTGCCGGTCCCCACGAGCAGTACTTC. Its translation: CASSAGPHEQYF.

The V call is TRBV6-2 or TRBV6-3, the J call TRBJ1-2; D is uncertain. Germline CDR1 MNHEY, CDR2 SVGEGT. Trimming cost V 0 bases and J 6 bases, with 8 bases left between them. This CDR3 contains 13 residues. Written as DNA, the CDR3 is TGTGCCAGCAGTTACTCCTCAAGAAATGGCTACACCTTC. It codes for CASSYSSRNGYTF.

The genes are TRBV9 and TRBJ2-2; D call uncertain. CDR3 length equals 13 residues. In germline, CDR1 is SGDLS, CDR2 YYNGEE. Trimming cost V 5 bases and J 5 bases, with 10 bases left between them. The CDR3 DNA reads TGTGCCAGCAGTGGTAGGGTTACCGGGGAGCTGTTTTTT. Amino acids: CASSGRVTGELFF.

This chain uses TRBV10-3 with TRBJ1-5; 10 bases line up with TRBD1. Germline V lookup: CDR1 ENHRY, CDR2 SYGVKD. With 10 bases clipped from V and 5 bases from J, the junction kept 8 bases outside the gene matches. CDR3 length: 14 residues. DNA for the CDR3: TGTGCCACCTCCGGGACAGGGGTTGATCAGCCCCAGCATTTT. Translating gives CATSGTGVDQPQHF.

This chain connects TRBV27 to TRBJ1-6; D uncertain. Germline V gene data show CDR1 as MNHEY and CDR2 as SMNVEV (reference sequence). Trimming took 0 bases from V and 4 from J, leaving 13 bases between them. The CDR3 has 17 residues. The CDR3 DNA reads TGTGCCAGCAGTTTATCGTTCCGGGCGTCTTATAATTCACCCCTCCACTTT. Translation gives CASSLSFRASYNSPLHF.

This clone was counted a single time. The CDR3 nucleotides read TGTGCCAGCAGCTTAGAGCTAGCGGGGGCCTACGAGCAGTACTTC. Protein sequence: CASSLELAGAYEQYF. The V and J genes are TRBV7-6 and TRBJ2-7; 10 positions agree with TRBD2. This CDR3 is 15 amino acids long. In germline, CDR1 is SGHVS, CDR2 FNYEAQ. The V gene end was trimmed by 1 base and the J gene end by 2 bases; junction bases not matched to a gene: 2. Combining the CDR3 with reference TRBV7-6 and TRBJ2-7 gives the whole variable domain GAGVSQSPRYKVTKRGQDVALRCDPISGHVSLYWYRQALGQGPEFLTYFNYEAQQDKSGLPNDRFSAERPEGSISTLTIQRTEQRDSAMYRCASSLELAGAYEQYFGPGTRLTVT.

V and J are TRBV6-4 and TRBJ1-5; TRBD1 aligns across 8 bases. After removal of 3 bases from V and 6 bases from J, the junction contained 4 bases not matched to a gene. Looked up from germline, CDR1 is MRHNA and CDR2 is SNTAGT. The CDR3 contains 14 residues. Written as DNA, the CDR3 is TGTGCCAGCAGTGAGGCAGGGGGCGTTCAGCCCCAGCATTTT. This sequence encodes CASSEAGGVQPQHF.

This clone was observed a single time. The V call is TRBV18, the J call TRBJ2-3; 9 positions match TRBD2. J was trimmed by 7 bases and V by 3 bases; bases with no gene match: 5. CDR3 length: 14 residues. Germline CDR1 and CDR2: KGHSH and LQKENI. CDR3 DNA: TGTGCCAGCTCACCCCGGCGGGGGGGACATACGCAGTATTTT. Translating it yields CASSPRRGGHTQYF.

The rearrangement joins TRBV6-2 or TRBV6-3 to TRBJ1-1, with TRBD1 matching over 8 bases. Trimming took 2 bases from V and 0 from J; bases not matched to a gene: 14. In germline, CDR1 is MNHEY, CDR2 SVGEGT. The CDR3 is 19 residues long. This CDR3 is CASSYPYTPGQDVNTEAFF. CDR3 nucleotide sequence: TGTGCCAGCAGTTACCCTTATACCCCGGGACAGGACGTGAACACTGAAGCTTTCTTT.

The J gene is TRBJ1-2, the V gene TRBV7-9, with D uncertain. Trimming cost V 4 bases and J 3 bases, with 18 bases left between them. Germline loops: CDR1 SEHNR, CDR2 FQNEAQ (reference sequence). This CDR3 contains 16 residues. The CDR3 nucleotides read TGTGCCAGCAGCTCCGTCCGTCTGGACCGGGACTATGGCTACACCTTC. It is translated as CASSSVRLDRDYGYTF.

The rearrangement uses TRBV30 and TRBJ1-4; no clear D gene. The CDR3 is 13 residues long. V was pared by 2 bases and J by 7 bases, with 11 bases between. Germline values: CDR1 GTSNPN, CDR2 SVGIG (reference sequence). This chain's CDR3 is CAWSPLFGEKLFF. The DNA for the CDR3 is TGTGCCTGGAGTCCCTTATTTGGTGAAAAACTGTTTTTT. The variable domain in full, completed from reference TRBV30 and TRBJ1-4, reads SQTIHQWPATLVQPVGSPLSLECTVEGTSNPNLYWYRQAAGRGLQLLFYSVGIGQISSEVPQNLSASRPQDRQFILSSKKLLLSDSGFYLCAWSPLFGEKLFFGSGTQLSVL.

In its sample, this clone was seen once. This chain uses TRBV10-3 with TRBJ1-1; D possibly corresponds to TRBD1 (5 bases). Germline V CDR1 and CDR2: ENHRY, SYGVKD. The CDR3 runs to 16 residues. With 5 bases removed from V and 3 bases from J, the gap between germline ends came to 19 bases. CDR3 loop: CAISWDRHYIYTEAFF. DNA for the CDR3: TGTGCCATCAGTTGGGACCGACACTACATTTACACTGAAGCTTTCTTT.